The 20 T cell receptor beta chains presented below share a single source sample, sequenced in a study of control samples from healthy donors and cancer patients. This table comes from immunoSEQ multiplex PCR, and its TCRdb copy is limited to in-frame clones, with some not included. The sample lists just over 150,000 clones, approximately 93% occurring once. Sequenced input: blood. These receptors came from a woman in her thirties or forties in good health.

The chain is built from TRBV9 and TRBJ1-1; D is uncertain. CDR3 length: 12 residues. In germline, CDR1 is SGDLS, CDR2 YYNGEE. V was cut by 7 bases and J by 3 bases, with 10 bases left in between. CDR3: CASSRADTEAFF. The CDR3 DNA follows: TGTGCCAGCTCTAGGGCTGACACTGAAGCTTTCTTT.

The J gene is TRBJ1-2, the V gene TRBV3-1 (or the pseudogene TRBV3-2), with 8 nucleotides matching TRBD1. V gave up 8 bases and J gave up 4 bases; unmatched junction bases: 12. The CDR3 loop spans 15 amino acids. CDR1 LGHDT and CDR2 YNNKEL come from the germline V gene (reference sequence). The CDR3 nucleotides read TGTGCCAGCGCCCAGACAGGGGCTTCCGTCTATGGCTACACCTTC. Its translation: CASAQTGASVYGYTF.

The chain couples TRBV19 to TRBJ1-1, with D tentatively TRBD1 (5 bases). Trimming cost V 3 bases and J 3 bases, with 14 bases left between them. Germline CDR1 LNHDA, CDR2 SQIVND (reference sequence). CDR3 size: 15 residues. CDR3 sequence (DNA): TGTGCCAGTAGTATGCGAATTGCGGGGGACACTGAAGCTTTCTTT. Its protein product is CASSMRIAGDTEAFF.

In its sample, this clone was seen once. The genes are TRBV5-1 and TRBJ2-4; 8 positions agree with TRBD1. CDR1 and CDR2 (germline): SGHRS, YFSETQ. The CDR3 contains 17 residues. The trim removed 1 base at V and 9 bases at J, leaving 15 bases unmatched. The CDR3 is CASSLFPQGARPSIQYF. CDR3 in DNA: TGCGCCAGCAGCTTGTTCCCCCAGGGGGCAAGGCCGAGCATTCAGTACTTC.

CDR3 region: CASSESRGLGTEAFF. The CDR3 nucleotides are TGCGCCAGCAGTGAGTCTCGGGGGCTGGGGACTGAAGCTTTCTTT. The chain uses TRBV10-1 and TRBJ1-1; a possible D gene is TRBD1 (6 bases). The CDR3 sequence is 15 residues long. The V gene's germline CDR1 is WNHNN and CDR2 SYGVQD (reference sequence). V lost 0 bases and J lost 5, with 13 bases in between.

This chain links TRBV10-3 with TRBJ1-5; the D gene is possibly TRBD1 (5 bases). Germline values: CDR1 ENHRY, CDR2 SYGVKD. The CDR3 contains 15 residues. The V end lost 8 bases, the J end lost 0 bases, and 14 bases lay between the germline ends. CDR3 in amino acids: CAISSGGDSNQPQHF. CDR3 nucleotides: TGTGCCATCTCTTCTGGGGGGGATAGCAATCAGCCCCAGCATTTT.

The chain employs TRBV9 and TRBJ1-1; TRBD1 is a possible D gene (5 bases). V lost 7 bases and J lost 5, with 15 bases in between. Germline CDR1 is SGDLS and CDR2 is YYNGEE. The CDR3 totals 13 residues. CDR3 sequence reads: CASARGEDTEAFF. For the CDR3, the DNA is TGTGCCAGCGCTAGGGGTGAGGATACTGAAGCTTTCTTT.

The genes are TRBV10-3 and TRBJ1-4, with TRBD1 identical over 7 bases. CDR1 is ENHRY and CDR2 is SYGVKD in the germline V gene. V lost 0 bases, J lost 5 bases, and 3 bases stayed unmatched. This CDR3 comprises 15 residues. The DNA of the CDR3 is TGTGCCATCAGTGAGTCGGGACAGCAGAATGAAAAACTGTTTTTT. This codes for CAISESGQQNEKLFF.

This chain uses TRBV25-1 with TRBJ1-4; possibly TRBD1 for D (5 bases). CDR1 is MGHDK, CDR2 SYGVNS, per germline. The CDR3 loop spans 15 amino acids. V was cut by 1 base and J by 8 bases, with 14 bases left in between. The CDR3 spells CASSESSGLGEKLFF. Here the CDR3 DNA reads TGTGCCAGCAGTGAATCGTCAGGGCTGGGCGAAAAACTGTTTTTT.

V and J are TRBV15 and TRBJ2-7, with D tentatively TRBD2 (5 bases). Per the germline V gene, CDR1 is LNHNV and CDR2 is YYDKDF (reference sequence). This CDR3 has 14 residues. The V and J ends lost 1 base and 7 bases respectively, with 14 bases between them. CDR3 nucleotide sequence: TGTGCCACCAGCAGAGTGGAGGAACCGGGGGAGCAGTACTTC. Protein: CATSRVEEPGEQYF. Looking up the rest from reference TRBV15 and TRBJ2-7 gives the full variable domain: DAMVIQNPRYQVTQFGKPVTLSCSQTLNHNVMYWYQQKSSQAPKLLFHYYDKDFNNEADTPDNFQSRRPNTSFCFLDIRSPGLGDTAMYLCATSRVEEPGEQYFGPGTRLTVT.

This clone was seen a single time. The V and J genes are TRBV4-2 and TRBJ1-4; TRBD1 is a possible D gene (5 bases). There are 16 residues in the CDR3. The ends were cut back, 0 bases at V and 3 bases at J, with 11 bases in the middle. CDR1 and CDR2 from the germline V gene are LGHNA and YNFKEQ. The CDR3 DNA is TGTGCCAGCAGCCAAGATCTGCGGGGGGCTAATGAAAAACTGTTTTTT. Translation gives CASSQDLRGANEKLFF.

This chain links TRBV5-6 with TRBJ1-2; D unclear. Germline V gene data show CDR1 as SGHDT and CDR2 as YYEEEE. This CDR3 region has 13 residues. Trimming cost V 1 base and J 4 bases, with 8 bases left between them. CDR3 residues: CASSLSRTYGYTF. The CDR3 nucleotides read TGTGCCAGCAGCTTGAGCAGGACCTATGGCTACACCTTC.

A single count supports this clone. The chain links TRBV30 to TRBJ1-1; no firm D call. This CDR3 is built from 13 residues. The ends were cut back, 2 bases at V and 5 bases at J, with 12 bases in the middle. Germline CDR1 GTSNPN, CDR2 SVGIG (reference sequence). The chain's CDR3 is CAWSPRLATEAFF. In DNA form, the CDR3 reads TGTGCCTGGAGTCCCCGGCTGGCGACTGAAGCTTTCTTT.

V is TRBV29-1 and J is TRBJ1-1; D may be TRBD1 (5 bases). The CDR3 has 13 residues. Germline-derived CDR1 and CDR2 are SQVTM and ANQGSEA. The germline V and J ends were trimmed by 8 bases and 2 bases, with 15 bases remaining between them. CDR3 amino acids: CSSLTETNTEAFF. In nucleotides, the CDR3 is TGCAGCTCCTTGACAGAGACAAACACTGAAGCTTTCTTT.

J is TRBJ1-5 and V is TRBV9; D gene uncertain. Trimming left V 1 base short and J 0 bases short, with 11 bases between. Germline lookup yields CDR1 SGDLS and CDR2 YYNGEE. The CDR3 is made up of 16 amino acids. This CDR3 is CASSVSGAYSNQPQHF. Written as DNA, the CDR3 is TGTGCCAGCAGCGTAAGCGGAGCATATAGCAATCAGCCCCAGCATTTT.

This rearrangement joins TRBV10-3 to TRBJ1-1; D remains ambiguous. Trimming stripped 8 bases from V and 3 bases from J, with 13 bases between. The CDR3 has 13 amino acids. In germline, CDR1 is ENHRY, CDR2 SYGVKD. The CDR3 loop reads CAILAGDYTEAFF. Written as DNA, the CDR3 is TGTGCCATCCTGGCAGGTGATTACACTGAAGCTTTCTTT.

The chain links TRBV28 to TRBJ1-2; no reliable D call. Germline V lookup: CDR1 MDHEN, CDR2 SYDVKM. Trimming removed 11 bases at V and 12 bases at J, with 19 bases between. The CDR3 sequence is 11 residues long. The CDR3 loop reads CAVTMYGEHTF. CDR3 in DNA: TGTGCCGTTACGATGTATGGAGAACACACCTTC.

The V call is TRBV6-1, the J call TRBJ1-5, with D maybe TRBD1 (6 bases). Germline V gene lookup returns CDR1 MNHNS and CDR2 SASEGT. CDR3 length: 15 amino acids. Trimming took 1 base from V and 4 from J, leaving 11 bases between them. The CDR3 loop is CASSEGTAPNQPQHF. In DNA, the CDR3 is TGTGCCAGCAGTGAAGGGACAGCTCCAAATCAGCCCCAGCATTTT.

The CDR3 spells CAISDVRGRVADYGYTF. CDR3 coding DNA: TGTGCCATCAGTGATGTGAGGGGGCGCGTCGCTGATTATGGCTACACCTTC. The V gene is TRBV10-3, the J gene TRBJ1-2; 7 bases fit TRBD1. The CDR3 totals 17 residues. With 3 bases clipped from V and 5 bases from J, the junction kept 15 bases outside the gene matches. Germline lookup yields CDR1 ENHRY and CDR2 SYGVKD.

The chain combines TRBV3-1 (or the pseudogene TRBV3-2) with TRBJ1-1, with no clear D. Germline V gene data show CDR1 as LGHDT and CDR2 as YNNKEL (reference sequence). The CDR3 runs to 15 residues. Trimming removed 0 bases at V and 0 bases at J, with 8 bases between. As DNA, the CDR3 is TGTGCCAGCAGCCAAGAGCGGTTAATGAACACTGAAGCTTTCTTT. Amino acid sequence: CASSQERLMNTEAFF.